This record looks at one T cell receptor (beta chain) sequence and its context. Its antigen remains unknown. The data are from a study of cytomegalovirus exposure and HLA in healthy donors. With 60 Vbeta and 13 Jbeta primers, the PCR was carried out. Sequencing used immunoSEQ multiplex PCR; TCRdb keeps in-frame clones, though not all of them. The sample includes around 150,000 clones, 86% of them seen just once. Study conclusions and caveats: In a later analysis, TCR beta V- and J-gene trimming was associated with a missense DCLRE1C variant. In a later analysis, an Asian-associated ancestry cluster reportedly showed fewer N-insertions than the roughly 700-donor mean.

The CDR3 sequence is 18 residues long. Losses at the gene ends were 7 bases for V and 1 base for J; bases not matched to a gene: 16. Germline V gives CDR1 WNHNN, CDR2 SYGVQD (reference sequence). V and J are TRBV10-1 and TRBJ2-7, with TRBD1 matching over 10 bases. This TCR derives from a woman in her late teens or twenties in good health and CMV-seronegative. Sequencing input: PBMCs. For the CDR3, the DNA is TGCGCCAGCAAGCCGACAGGGGGCTACTACATAGCTTCCTACGAGCAGTACTTC. It encodes CASKPTGGYYIASYEQYF.